This T cell receptor beta chain was observed in a study of blood T cell repertoires in COVID-19. Original processing notes: Reference gene primer amplification in the assay estimated nucleated cell counts. The table came from immunoSEQ multiplex PCR; TCRdb's copy has only in-frame clones and leaves some out. V and J calls and clone size are as listed in that table; D and trimming were resolved from the DNA. In the table there are hundreds of thousands of clones, 80% to 90% of which are singletons. Material: PBMCs or T cells enriched from blood (not recorded which). This TCR was sampled from a young man who had recovered from COVID-19.

CDR3 coding DNA: TGCAGCGTTTGGACAGCTTATTCTGGGGCCAACGTCCTGACTTTC. It specifies CSVWTAYSGANVLTF. The chain recombines TRBV29-1 with TRBJ2-6; weak D call: TRBD1 (6 bases). The CDR3 covers 15 residues. Trimming stripped 5 bases from V and 1 base from J, with 12 bases between. Germline V CDR1 and CDR2: SQVTM, ANQGSEA.